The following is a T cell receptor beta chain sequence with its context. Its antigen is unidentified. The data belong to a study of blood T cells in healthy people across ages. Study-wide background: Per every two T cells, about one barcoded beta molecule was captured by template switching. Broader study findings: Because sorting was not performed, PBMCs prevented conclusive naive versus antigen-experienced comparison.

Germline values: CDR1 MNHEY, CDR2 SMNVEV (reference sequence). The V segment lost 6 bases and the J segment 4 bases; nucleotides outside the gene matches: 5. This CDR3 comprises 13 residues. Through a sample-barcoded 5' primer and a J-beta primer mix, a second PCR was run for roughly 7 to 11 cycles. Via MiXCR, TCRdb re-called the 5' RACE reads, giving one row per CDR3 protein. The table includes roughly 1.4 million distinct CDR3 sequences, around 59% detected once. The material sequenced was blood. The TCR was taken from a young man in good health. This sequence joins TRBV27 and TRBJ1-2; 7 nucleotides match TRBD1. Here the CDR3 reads CASRSRDSYGYTF. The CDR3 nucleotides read TGTGCCAGCAGATCCCGGGACAGCTATGGCTACACCTTC.